The clone carrying this T cell receptor beta chain was picked up a small number of times. What it recognizes is unknown. The data originate from a study of cytomegalovirus exposure and HLA in healthy donors. Study-level background: An analysis done earlier identified more than 90 million unique TCR beta sequences from around 180 million T cells. Findings and caveats of the study: Reportedly, a later analysis found an Asian-associated ancestry cluster had fewer N-insertions than the roughly 630-donor mean.

PCR employed 60 Vbeta and 13 Jbeta primers. TCRdb's copy holds only in-frame clones and misses some; the assay was immunoSEQ multiplex PCR. The sample yields 120,000 or so clones, approximately 10% seen once. The CDR3 covers 13 residues. CDR1 MNHNS and CDR2 SASEGT come from the germline V gene. Trimming left V 7 bases short and J 3 bases short, with 12 bases between. This sequence originates from a woman younger than 30 in good health and CMV-seropositive. The chain combines TRBV6-1 with TRBJ1-1, with D unclear. Sequencing used PBMCs. CDR3 bases: TGTGCCAGCATCCCAGCGAGGGACACTGAAGCTTTCTTT. It specifies CASIPARDTEAFF.